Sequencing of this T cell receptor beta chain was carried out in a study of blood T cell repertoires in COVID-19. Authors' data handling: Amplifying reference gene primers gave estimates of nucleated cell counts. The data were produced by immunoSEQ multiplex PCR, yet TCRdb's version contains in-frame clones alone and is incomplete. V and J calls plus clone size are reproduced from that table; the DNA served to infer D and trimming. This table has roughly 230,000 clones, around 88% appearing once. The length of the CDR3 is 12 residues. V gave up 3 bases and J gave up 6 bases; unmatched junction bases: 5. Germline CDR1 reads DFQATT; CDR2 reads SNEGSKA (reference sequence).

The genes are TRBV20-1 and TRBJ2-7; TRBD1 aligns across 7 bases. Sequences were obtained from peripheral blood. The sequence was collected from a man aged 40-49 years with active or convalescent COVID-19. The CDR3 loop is CSASGTGVEQYF. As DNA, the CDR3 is TGCAGTGCTAGTGGTACAGGGGTCGAGCAGTACTTC.